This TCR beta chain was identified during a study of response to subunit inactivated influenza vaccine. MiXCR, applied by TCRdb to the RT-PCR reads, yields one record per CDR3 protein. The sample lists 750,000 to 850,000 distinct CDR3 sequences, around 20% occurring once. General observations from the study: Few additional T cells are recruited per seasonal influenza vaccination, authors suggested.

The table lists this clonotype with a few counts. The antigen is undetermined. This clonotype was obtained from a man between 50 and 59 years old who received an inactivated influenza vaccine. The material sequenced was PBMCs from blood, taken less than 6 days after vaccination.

The CDR3 region has the DNA TGCAGTGCTAGTGACTGGGACGGGAAAAAACTGTTTTTT. Translating gives CSASDWDGKKLFF. The rearrangement links TRBV20-1 to TRBJ1-4; perhaps TRBD1 as D (5 bases). The CDR3 is made up of 13 amino acids. Between the trimmed V and J ends, which lost 3 bases and 9 bases, there was a span of 14 bases. Germline lookup yields CDR1 DFQATT and CDR2 SNEGSKA (reference sequence).